This record concerns one T cell receptor beta chain sequence. It has no known antigen specificity. No base qualities exist here, and no much larger clone lies one base off it. The data originate from a study of cytomegalovirus exposure and HLA in healthy donors (dated by TCRdb to the late 2010s). In terms of the full investigation: An earlier analysis of some 600 of the donors reported over 250 Gb of sequence data and about 120 million unique TCR beta sequences obtained from about 179 million T cells. Around 320 gigabases of sequencing data and 70 million to 85 million unique TCR sequences were included in an early release covering several hundred HLA-typed donors. Of the 300 to 500 genotyped donors, 65% to 90% were placed in the genetic ancestry cluster associated with self-reported Caucasian donors. The study aimed to test whether cataloging public T cell receptors could reveal signatures of past pathogen exposure. The study used immunosequencing to profile the T cell repertoires of about 670 subjects and linked those repertoires to cytomegalovirus serostatus. A separate validation cohort of 100 to 150 different subjects was used in addition to the 666-subject first cohort. High-throughput TCR immunosequencing, statistical association of individual TCRs with disease status, and machine learning were combined to predict cytomegalovirus infection status. To study patterns of TCR occurrence, a later analysis re-analyzed previously published TCR beta repertoires from 666 donors and added high-resolution HLA genotyping. In the later analysis, no new phenotypic data were used to find candidate immune exposures; instead, reliance was placed on TCR beta sequences and their occurrence across donors. In an earlier analysis of roughly 580 of the donors, high-throughput TCR beta sequencing was used to judge whether each TCR beta V gene segment behaved as functional or pseudogenic. Donor age, sex, ethnicity and CMV serostatus were compiled alongside the repertoire data. A later genetic analysis took genome-wide SNP genotypes for about 65% of the 666 donors and used that subset as a discovery cohort. Every repertoire in the discovery cohort had been generated on one and the same sequencing platform. HLA typing included class I and class II loci at four-digit resolution. Typing coverage varied by locus: roughly 620-630 donors for A, B, C, DRB1 and DQB1; more than 500 for DQA1; around 610 for DPA1; approximately 490 for DPB1. About five DR-DQ haplotypes were handled as single units for association and clustering because linkage in the cohort was strong. Among roughly 400 genotyped donors of the cohort, an average of around 240,000 unique TCR beta nucleotide sequences was sequenced per donor, of which roughly 18% were non-productive.

The CDR3 contains 14 residues, cysteine and phenylalanine counted. The retained sequence is limited to the CDR3, 42 bases, with the frame set at the first base. The germline V end is reduced by 3 bases and the J end by 2 bases; junction bases left unmatched: 2. Via the germline V gene (reference sequence), CDR1 is LNHDA and CDR2 SQIVND. Overall results and qualifications from the work: Linkage disequilibrium might explain the correlated functional status among segregating V segments, but an unknown experimental factor could not be excluded. Three of the identified cytomegalovirus-associated TCR beta chains were confirmed in vitro to be specific for cytomegalovirus antigens. Only TCR beta chains were sequenced in this cohort, and the absence of alpha or paired-chain data limited detectable features. In an earlier analysis of some 500 of the donors, most TCR beta V segments were observed in productive rearrangements about 90% or about 30% of the time, broadly matching IMGT annotations. In a later analysis, HLA-associated TCR beta chains were found to be more clonally expanded and to have lower generation probabilities than equally common non-associated chains. Most CMV-associated TCR beta chains appeared to be HLA-restricted in a later analysis, and the HLA associations seemed to be driven largely by CMV exposure. A later analysis associated 16,951 TCR beta sequences with specific HLA alleles at a false discovery rate of 0.05. A total of roughly 160 TCR beta chains were listed by the study as associated with cytomegalovirus. About 15 rarely observed V segments, including chromosome 9 orphons, were excluded from the earlier analysis of several hundred of the donors because counts were too low. Roughly uniform sequencing depth across donors was assumed in presence/absence analyses, although this assumption may not hold. According to a later genetic analysis, donors in an Asian-associated ancestry cluster had fewer N-insertions in productive TCRs than the approximately 700-donor mean. A further reported finding was that TCR beta sequences accurately predicted the HLA-A and HLA-B alleles for most subjects in the first cohort. A cluster of highly shared sequence variants was judged likely to be a technical artifact of the sequencing pipeline. Some IMGT-functional V segments, including TRBV6-2 and TRBV6-3, could not be distinguished by the 87-base-pair reads and were therefore excluded. While some public TCRs were present in many individuals, most TCR sequences turned up only very rarely across donors. Immune exposure information for the cohort was limited to CMV serostatus. In a later analysis, several top co-occurrence clusters were reported to appear linked to parvovirus B19, influenza, CMV and Epstein-Barr virus. V-gene and J-gene trimming of TCR beta chains was associated with a missense DCLRE1C variant in a later genetic analysis, and the association was replicated in an independent cohort. In a later analysis, TCR association rates were found to vary across HLA loci, with the most associated TCRs seen for DRB1 alleles and the fewest for HLA-C alleles. Assigning TCR associations to individual alleles was difficult when HLA alleles, especially DR and DQ, strongly co-occurred. It was suggested by the authors that the approach could potentially be generalized to other disease states and immunological phenotypes. The classifier was reported to diagnose cytomegalovirus status with high specificity and sensitivity in both the original cohort and the validation cohort. Because some donors lacked HLA typing at each locus, the association tests relied only on the typed subset.

The library was prepared using the immunoSEQ multiplex PCR assay. For the multiplex PCR, a mixture combining 60 forward primers for TCR Vbeta segments and 13 reverse primers for TCR Jbeta segments was used. A multiplex PCR assay on genomic DNA amplified the CDR3 region of rearranged TCR beta genes. The amplified TCR beta libraries were sequenced on the Illumina HiSeq System as 87-base-pair reads. The authors processed their data as follows. Across the 700 or so repertoires, a later analysis counted 80 million or so unique TCR beta chains, around 11 million of which were shared by at least two donors. To remove PCR and sequencing errors, raw reads were error-corrected and collapsed into unique sequences using a nearest-neighbor algorithm that merged closely related sequences. CDR3 sequences were aligned to IMGT reference sequences to assign V, D and J gene segments. For a sequence to be retained, at least a six-nucleotide match to both a V gene segment and a J gene segment was required. Rearrangements were classified as productive when the CDR3 lacked stop codons and remained in frame with V and J, and all other rearrangements were classified as non-productive. Following IMGT convention, CDR3 was defined as the stretch from the second conserved V-encoded cysteine to the conserved J-encoded phenylalanine. The earlier analysis of approximately 500 of the donors excluded sequences that lacked an unambiguous match to a single V gene segment. An earlier analysis of some 500 of the donors classified V segments as functional when productive rearrangements were above 56.7% and as segregating when the standard deviation between donors was above 5%. A statistical classification framework was built to diagnose cytomegalovirus status from the catalog of TCR beta chain sequences. In a later analysis, TCR nucleotide sequences were compared against IMGT/GENE-DB human TR gene sequences so that V and J genes could be assigned. A later analysis assigned CDR3 sequences and most-parsimonious VDJ recombination scenarios with the TCRdist pipeline. In a later analysis, each TCR beta chain was defined by its CDR3 amino acid sequence together with its V-gene family, and reads without a unique V-gene family were excluded. In a later analysis, approximately 590 highly shared, low-generation-probability nucleotide sequences were removed to address suspected cross-contamination and a sequencing artifact. For each public chain, a later analysis derived a clonal expansion index from normalized ranks of inferred template counts within each repertoire. In a later analysis, generation probabilities were computed with a VDJ recombination model fitted to out-of-frame rearrangements, and the resulting probabilities were checked against IGoR. In a later analysis, TCR-TCR, TCR-HLA and TCR-CMV co-occurrence was scored with hypergeometric tests, and a repertoire-size bias correction was applied to TCR pairs. A later analysis estimated false discovery rates by permuting HLA or CMV assignments 20 times. In a later analysis, co-occurring TCRs were grouped using DBSCAN, and TCRdist sequence similarity was added for clustering within HLA-allele-positive subsets. For co-occurrence clustering, repertoires with fewer than 30,000 or more than 120,000 public chains were excluded, along with four to six repertoires with anomalous nucleotide sharing. TCRdb took over this immuneACCESS table, retaining in-frame rearrangements with V and J assigned. Such tables are incomplete; in checked studies, under half of the missing clones stem from an unresolved V gene, and the remainder is unexplained. That table supplies the V and J calls and clone size; D and trimming were determined from the DNA. In all, the sample holds 150,000 to 200,000 clones, and over 80% of those were seen once. The ten largest clones take up just over 4.5% of the sample.

In total, about 650 healthy bone marrow donors made up the cohort. At the time of sampling, every cohort member was nominally healthy, though immune exposures that went unrecorded were likely present. The donor was CMV seropositive and was included in the group of 250 to 350 seropositive cohort members. A peripheral blood sample was provided by each donor, and peripheral blood mononuclear cells were used for TCR beta sequencing. The Qiagen DNeasy Blood Extraction Kit was used to extract genomic DNA from the blood cell samples. The specimen was PBMCs. The sequence links TRBV19 to TRBJ2-7; 9 junctional bases match TRBD2. This receptor was taken from a woman aged 45-65 years in good health and CMV-seropositive. The nucleotide sequence is TGTGCCAGTAGTATGGCTAGCGGGACCTACGAGCAGTACTTC. This is translated as CASSMASGTYEQYF.